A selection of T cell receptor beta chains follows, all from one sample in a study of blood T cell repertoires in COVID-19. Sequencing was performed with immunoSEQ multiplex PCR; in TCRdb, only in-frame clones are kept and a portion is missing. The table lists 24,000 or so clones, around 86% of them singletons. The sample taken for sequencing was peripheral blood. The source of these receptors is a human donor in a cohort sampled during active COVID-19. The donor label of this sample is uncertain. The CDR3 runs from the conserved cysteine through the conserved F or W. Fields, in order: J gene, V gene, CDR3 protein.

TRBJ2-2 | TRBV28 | CASRVGGNTGELFF
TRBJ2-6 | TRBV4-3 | CASSQMDTTNVLTF
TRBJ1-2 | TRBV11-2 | CASSLTGALYGYTF
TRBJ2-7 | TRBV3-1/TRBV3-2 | CASSLGQGVNYEQYF
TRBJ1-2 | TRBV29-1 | CSVATGVDYGYTF
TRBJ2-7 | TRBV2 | CASSEPTYEQYF
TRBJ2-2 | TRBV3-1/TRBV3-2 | CASSRYTTTGELFF
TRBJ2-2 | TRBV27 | CASSLSYQTGVSGELFF
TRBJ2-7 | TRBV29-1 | CSVARGSYEQYF
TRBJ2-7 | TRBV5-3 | CARSLEGETSSYEQYF
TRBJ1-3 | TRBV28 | CASSSGQLAVSGNTIYF
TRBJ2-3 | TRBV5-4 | CASTSGGTDTQYF
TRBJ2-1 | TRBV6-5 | CASRPSRGSYNEQFF
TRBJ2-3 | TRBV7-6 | CASSLERQGANTQYF
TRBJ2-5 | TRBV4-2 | CASSQGSGGRLTQYF
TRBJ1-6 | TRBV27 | CASSLVQLKNSPLHF
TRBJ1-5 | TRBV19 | CASKGDRADNQPQHF
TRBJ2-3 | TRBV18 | CASRKAGWADTQYF
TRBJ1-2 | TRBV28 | CASRVGTGGGYTF
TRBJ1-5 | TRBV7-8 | CASSLATYINQPQHF
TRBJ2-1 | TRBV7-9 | CASSKRDTGGSNEQFF
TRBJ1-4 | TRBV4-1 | CASSQDSGFTNEKLFF
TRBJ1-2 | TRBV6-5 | CASLRRVGYGYTF
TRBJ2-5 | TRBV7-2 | CASSTRLAGETQYF
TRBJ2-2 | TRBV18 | CASSPGMRGTASNTGELFF
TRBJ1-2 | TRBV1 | CTSSQETEGNYGYTF
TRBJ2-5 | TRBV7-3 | CASSLRGGTGPQETQYF
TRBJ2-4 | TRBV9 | CASSAPGQGAGIQYF
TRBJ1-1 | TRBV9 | CASSRNRGMNTEAFF
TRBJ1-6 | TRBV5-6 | CASSSLQGSPLHF
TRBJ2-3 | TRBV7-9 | CASSLSTDTQYF
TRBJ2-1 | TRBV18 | CASSLGGVGSYNEQFF
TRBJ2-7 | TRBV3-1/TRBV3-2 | CASSLRTSLTAEQYF
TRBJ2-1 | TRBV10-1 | CASSGHRGNNEQFF
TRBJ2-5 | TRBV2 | CASSVSTSGTQYF
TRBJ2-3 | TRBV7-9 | CASTEGVYTDTQYF
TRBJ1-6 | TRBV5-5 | CASRPGQGPSSYNSPLHF
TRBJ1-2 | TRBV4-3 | CASSQDLVRGYYGYTF
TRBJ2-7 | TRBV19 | CASSIDSGTGPYEQYF